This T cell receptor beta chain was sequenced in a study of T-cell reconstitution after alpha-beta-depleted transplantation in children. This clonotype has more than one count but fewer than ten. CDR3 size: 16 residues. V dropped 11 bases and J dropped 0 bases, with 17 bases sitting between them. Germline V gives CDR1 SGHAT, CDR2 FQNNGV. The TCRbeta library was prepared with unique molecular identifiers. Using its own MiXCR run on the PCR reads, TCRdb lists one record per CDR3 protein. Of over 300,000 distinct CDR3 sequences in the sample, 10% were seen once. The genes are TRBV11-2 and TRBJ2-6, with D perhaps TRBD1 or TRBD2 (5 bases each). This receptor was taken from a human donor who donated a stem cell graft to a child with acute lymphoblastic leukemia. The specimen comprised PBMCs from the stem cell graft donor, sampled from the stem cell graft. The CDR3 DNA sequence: TGTGCCTCCTCGGGACGCGGATTCTCTGGGGCCAACGTCCTGACTTTC. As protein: CASSGRGFSGANVLTF.